Detailed here is one TCR beta chain. The antigen remains unidentified. A multiplex PCR was run with 60 Vbeta primers and 13 Jbeta primers. TCRdb's copy holds only in-frame clones and misses some; the assay was immunoSEQ multiplex PCR. This sample's table reports around 50,000 clones. CDR1 is SGHTA and CDR2 is FQGNSA in the germline V gene. This CDR3 has 12 amino acids. V lost 0 bases, J lost 7 bases, and 6 bases lay in between. This record comes from a study of cytomegalovirus exposure and HLA in healthy donors. Study-wide findings and caveats: Testing in vitro showed a few CMV-associated chains specific for CMV antigens. Based on reports, TCR beta sequences accurately predicted HLA-A and HLA-B alleles for most subjects.

This clonotype was sampled from a woman aged 30 to 39 in good health and CMV-seropositive. This rearrangement joins TRBV7-2 to TRBJ2-5; tentatively, D is TRBD2 (6 bases). Sample: PBMCs. The CDR3 DNA reads as TGTGCCAGCAGCTTAGCGGGGGGGACCCAGTACTTC. It is translated as CASSLAGGTQYF.